This paragraph reports one TCR beta chain. Its antigen is not identified. Libraries were made from TCR beta cDNA, and they carried unique molecular identifiers. TCRdb passed the PCR reads through MiXCR, listing each CDR3 protein once. The sample holds some 260,000 distinct CDR3 sequences, less than 40% seen once. This entry belongs to a study of post-analysis software for immune sequencing data. Whole-study results and caveats: Roughly 5 TRBV segments (TRBV5-6, TRBV5-1 and TRBV20-1 among them) occurred more frequently in patients than in controls.

The CDR3 extends over 14 amino acids. Losses at the gene ends were 8 bases for V and 2 bases for J; bases not matched to a gene: 6. The germline V gene encodes CDR1 MNHEY and CDR2 SVGAGI. This receptor was obtained from a girl aged 5 to 17 with multiple sclerosis. The chain combines TRBV6-5 with TRBJ2-3; 8 nucleotides agree with TRBD1. The sequencing input was blood. CDR3 nucleotides: TGTGCCAGCCGAGGACAGGGTTTCACAGATACGCAGTATTTT. Translation: CASRGQGFTDTQYF.